This T cell receptor beta chain was obtained from a study of cytomegalovirus exposure and HLA in healthy donors. General study points: In vitro checks showed that a few CMV-associated chains really do target CMV antigens. Cytomegalovirus association was assigned to more than 150 TCR beta chains. Reports showed the classifier diagnosing cytomegalovirus status with high specificity and sensitivity. In the 120 validation repertoires, just under 95% of cluster scores exceeded 0, per a later analysis.

Details on this clone: Antigen: not known.

Losses at the gene ends were 6 bases for V and 6 bases for J; bases not matched to a gene: 10. Germline V gene data show CDR1 as MDHEN and CDR2 as SYDVKM. CDR3 length: 15 residues. Only in-frame clones appear in the TCRdb table, and some are missing; sequencing was by immunoSEQ multiplex PCR. The repertoire has about 160,000 clones, roughly 90% of them found once; the top ten carry under 13%. This receptor was identified in a woman aged 18-30 years in good health and CMV-seropositive. Sequenced input: PBMCs. V gene TRBV28 combines with J gene TRBJ1-2; 10 nucleotides align to TRBD1. CDR3 region: CASRPTGQGTNGYTF. The CDR3 DNA reads TGTGCCAGCAGACCTACGGGACAGGGGACGAATGGCTACACCTTC.